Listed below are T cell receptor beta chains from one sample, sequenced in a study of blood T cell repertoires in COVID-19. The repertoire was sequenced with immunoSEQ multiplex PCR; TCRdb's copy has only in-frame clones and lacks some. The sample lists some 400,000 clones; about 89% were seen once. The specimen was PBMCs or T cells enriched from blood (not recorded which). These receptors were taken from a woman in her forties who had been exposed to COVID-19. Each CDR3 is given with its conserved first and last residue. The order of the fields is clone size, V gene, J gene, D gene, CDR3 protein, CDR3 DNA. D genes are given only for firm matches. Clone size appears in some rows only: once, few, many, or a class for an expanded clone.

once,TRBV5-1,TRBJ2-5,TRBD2,CASSLVLAGGSETQYF,TGCGCCAGCAGCTTGGTACTAGCGGGGGGGTCGGAGACCCAGTACTTC
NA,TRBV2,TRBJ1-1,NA,CASSLTGNTEAFF,TGTGCCAGCAGTCTGACAGGGAACACTGAAGCTTTCTTT
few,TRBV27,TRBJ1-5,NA,CATRQNNQPQHF,TGTGCCACCCGACAGAACAATCAGCCCCAGCATTTT
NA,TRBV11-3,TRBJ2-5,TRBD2,CASSPGLAGVQETQYF,TGTGCCAGCAGCCCAGGACTAGCGGGGGTTCAAGAGACCCAGTACTTC
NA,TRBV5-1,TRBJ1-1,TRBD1,CASSLVRTGGMNTEAFF,TGCGCCAGCAGCTTGGTTCGGACAGGGGGCATGAACACTGAAGCTTTCTTT
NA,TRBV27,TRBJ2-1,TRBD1,CASSSGRGNEQFF,TGTGCCAGCAGTTCGGGCAGGGGGAATGAGCAGTTCTTC
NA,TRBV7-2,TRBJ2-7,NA,CASSRIPQETPYEQYF,TGTGCCAGCAGTCGAATCCCACAGGAAACACCCTACGAGCAGTACTTC
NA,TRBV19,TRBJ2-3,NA,CASRKSSATDTQYF,TGTGCCAGTCGAAAATCTAGCGCCACAGATACGCAGTATTTT
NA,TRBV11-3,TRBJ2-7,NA,CASSFRPSGEQYF,TGTGCCAGCAGCTTCAGACCTTCGGGTGAGCAGTACTTC
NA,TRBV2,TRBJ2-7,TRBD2,CATREREEYEQYF,TGTGCCACCAGGGAGCGGGAGGAATACGAGCAGTACTTC
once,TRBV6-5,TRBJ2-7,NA,CASRDSSYEQYF,TGTGCCAGCAGGGACAGCTCCTACGAGCAGTACTTC
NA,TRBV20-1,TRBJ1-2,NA,CSASRQGGLVNYGYTF,TGCAGTGCTAGTAGGCAGGGCGGATTAGTGAACTATGGCTACACCTTC
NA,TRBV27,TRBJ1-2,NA,CASSPTANYGYTF,TGTGCCAGCAGCCCGACAGCTAACTATGGCTACACCTTC
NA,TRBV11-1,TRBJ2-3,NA,CAGRGENTDTQYF,TGTGCCGGACGCGGGGAAAACACAGATACGCAGTATTTT
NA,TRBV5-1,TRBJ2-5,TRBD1,CASSTGQGKETQYF,TGCGCCAGCAGCACCGGACAGGGGAAAGAGACCCAGTACTTC
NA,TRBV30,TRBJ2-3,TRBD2,CAWSKTRTSGGPQDTQYF,TGTGCCTGGAGCAAAACGAGGACTAGCGGGGGCCCTCAGGATACGCAGTATTTT
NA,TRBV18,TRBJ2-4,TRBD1,CASSPRTGRGDIQYF,TGTGCCAGCTCACCACGGACAGGGCGGGGAGACATTCAGTACTTC
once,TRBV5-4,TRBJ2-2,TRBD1,CASSQGQITGELFF,TGTGCCAGCAGCCAGGGACAGATCACCGGGGAGCTGTTTTTT
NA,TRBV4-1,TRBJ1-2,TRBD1,CASSQTQGAVNYGYTF,TGCGCCAGCAGCCAAACACAGGGGGCGGTTAACTATGGCTACACCTTC
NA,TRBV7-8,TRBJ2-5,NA,CASSRTAGARETQYF,TGTGCCAGCAGCCGTACCGCGGGGGCGAGGGAGACCCAGTACTTC
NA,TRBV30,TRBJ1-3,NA,CAWSAGLSTGNTIYF,TGTGCCTGGAGCGCGGGACTCTCCACTGGAAACACCATATATTTT
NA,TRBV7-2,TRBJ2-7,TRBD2,CASSLGLAGVYEQYF,TGTGCCAGCAGCTTGGGACTAGCGGGGGTCTACGAGCAGTACTTC
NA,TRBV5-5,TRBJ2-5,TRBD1,CASSPTQGAGETQYF,TGTGCCAGCAGCCCGACACAGGGGGCAGGGGAGACCCAGTACTTC
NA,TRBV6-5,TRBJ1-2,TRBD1,CASSYAQGALYGYTF,TGTGCCAGCAGTTACGCGCAGGGGGCCCTCTATGGCTACACCTTC
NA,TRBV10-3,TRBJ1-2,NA,CAISVGGLNYGYTF,TGTGCCATCAGTGTCGGAGGACTTAACTATGGCTACACCTTC
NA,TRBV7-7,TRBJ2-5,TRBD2,CASSLGLAGPQETQYF,TGTGCTAGCAGCTTAGGGCTAGCGGGACCCCAAGAGACCCAGTACTTC
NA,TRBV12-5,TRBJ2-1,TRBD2,CASGLSTSGRINNEQFF,TGTGCTAGTGGTTTGTCGACTAGCGGGAGGATCAACAATGAGCAGTTCTTC
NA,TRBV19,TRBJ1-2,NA,CASKTPGINYGYTF,TGTGCCAGTAAAACACCGGGAATAAACTATGGCTACACCTTC
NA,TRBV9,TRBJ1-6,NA,CASSVGGDGNSPLHF,TGTGCCAGCAGCGTAGGCGGGGATGGTAATTCACCCCTCCACTTT
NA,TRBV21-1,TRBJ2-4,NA,CASTPRTALAKNIQYF,TGTGCCAGCACACCAAGGACAGCTCTAGCCAAAAACATTCAGTACTTC
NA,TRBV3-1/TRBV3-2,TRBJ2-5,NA,CASSQERSGTLKRETQYF,TGTGCCAGCAGCCAGGAAAGGTCCGGGACTCTTAAGAGGGAGACCCAGTACTTC
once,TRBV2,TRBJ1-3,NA,CASSQGGSGNTIYF,TGTGCCAGCAGCCAAGGGGGCTCTGGAAACACCATATATTTT
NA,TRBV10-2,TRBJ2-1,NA,CASKSSGEQFF,TGCGCCAGCAAATCGAGCGGCGAGCAGTTCTTC
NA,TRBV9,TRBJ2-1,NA,CASSPGGSHNEQFF,TGTGCCAGCAGCCCTGGGGGGAGCCACAATGAGCAGTTCTTC
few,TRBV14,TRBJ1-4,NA,CASSQVPEGELFF,TGTGCCAGCAGCCAAGTTCCCGAGGGCGAACTGTTTTTT
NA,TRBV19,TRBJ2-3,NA,CASSIAQGSTRGTQYF,TGTGCCAGTAGTATTGCTCAGGGGTCCACCCGTGGTACGCAGTATTTT
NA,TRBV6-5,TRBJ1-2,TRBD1,CASSTGTGGAYGYTF,TGTGCCAGCAGTACGGGGACAGGGGGCGCCTATGGCTACACCTTC
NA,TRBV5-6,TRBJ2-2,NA,CASSRQVSNTGELFF,TGTGCCAGCAGCCGACAGGTTTCGAACACCGGGGAGCTGTTTTTT
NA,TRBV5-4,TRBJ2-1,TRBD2,CASSLELAGGHEGDEQFF,TGTGCCAGCAGCTTGGAACTAGCGGGGGGGCATGAAGGTGATGAGCAGTTCTTC
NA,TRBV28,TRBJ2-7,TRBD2,CASNTPGLAGYEQYF,TGTGCCAGCAACACACCGGGACTAGCGGGGTACGAGCAGTACTTC
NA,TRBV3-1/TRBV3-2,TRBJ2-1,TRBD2,CASSQVLAGLSSYNEQFF,TGTGCCAGCAGCCAAGTGCTAGCGGGCCTAAGCTCCTACAATGAGCAGTTCTTC
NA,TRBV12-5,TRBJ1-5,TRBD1,CASGQGAFSQPQHF,TGTGCTAGTGGCCAGGGGGCATTTTCGCAGCCCCAGCATTTT
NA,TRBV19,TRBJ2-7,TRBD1,CASSRGQGAYEQYF,TGTGCCAGTAGTAGGGGACAGGGGGCTTACGAGCAGTACTTC
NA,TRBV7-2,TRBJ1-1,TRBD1,CASSSGSGQVGAAFF,TGTGCCAGCAGCTCAGGGAGCGGACAGGTGGGCGCGGCTTTCTTT
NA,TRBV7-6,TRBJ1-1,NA,CASSLRGRGLGNTEAFF,TGTGCCAGCAGCCTAAGAGGGAGGGGTCTAGGGAACACTGAAGCTTTCTTT
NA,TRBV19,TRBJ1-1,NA,CASSQANFNRDGAFF,TGTGCCAGTAGCCAAGCCAACTTCAACAGGGACGGAGCTTTCTTT
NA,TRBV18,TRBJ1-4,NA,CASSPQGATNEKLFF,TGTGCCAGCTCACCACAGGGAGCAACTAATGAAAAACTGTTTTTT